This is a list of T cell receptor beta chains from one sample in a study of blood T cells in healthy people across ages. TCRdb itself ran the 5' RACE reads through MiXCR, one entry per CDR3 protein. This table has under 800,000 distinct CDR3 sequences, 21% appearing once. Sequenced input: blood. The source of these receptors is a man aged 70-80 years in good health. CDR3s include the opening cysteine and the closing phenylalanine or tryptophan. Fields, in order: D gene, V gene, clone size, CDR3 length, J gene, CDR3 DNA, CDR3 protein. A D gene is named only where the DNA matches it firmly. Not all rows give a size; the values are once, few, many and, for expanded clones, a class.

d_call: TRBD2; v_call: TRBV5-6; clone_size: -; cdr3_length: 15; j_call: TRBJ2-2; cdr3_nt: TGTGCCAGCAGCTTAAGCGGGAAGCCCACCGGGGAGCTGTTTTTT; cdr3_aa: CASSLSGKPTGELFF
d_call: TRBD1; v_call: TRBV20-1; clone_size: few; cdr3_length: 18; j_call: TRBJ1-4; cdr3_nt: TGCAGTGCTAGAGATCTTAGAGGGACAGGGGCGGAAGAAGAAAAACTGTTTTTT; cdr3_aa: CSARDLRGTGAEEEKLFF
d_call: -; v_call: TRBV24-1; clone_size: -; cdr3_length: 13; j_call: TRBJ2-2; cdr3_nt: TGTGCCACCAGTGTGCTAGGGTCCGGGGAGCTGTTTTTT; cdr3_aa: CATSVLGSGELFF
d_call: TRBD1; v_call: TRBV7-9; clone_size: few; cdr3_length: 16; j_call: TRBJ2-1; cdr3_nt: TGTGCCGGCAGCTCCCTCCAGGGGGAAAAGAACAATGAGCAGTTCTTC; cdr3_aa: CAGSSLQGEKNNEQFF
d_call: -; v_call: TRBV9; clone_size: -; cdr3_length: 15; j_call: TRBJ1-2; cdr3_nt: TGTGCCAGCAGCGTAGGTGAGGGGCGCTTCTATGGCTACACCTTC; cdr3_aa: CASSVGEGRFYGYTF
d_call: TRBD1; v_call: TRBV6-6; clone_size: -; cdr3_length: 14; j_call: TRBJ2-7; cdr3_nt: TGTGCCAGCAGTAGACGCCTGACAGGGATCGAGCAGTACTTC; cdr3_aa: CASSRRLTGIEQYF
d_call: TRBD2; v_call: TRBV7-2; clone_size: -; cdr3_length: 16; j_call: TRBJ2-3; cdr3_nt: TGTGCCAGCATCCGGACTAGCGGGGCCTACACAGATACGCAGTATTTT; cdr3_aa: CASIRTSGAYTDTQYF
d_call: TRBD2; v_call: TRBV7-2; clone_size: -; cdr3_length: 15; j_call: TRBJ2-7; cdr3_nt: TGTGCCAGCAGACTCGGGACTAGCGGGTTCTACGAGCAGTACTTC; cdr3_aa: CASRLGTSGFYEQYF
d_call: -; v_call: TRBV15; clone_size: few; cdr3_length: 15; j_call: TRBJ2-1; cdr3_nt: TGTGCCACCAGAAATGACGGGGGGCCCTACAATGAGCAGTTCTTC; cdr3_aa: CATRNDGGPYNEQFF
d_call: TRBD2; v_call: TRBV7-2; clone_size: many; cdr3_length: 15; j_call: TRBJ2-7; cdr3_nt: TGTGCCAGCAGCTTATATAGCGGGAGCTCCTACGAGCAGTACTTC; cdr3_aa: CASSLYSGSSYEQYF
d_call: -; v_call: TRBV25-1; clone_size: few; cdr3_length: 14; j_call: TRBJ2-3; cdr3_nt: TGTGCCAGCAGTGAACGGGTAGACACAGATACGCAGTATTTT; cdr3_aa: CASSERVDTDTQYF
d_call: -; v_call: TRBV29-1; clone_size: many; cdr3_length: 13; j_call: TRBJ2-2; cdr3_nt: TGCAGCGTCGAACAGGCAAACACCGGGGAGCTGTTTTTT; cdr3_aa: CSVEQANTGELFF
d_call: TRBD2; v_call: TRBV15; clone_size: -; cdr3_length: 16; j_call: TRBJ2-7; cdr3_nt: TGTGCCACCAGCAGAGACAGTAGCGGGTCTACCTACGAGCAGTACTTC; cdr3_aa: CATSRDSSGSTYEQYF
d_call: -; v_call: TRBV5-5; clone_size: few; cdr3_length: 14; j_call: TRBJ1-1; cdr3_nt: TGTGCCAGCAGCTCCGGACCGGAGAACACTGAAGCTTTCTTT; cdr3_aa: CASSSGPENTEAFF
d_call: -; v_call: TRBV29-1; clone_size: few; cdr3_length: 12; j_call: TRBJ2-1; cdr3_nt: TGCAGCGTTTCTCGAACTAGCAGTGAGCAGTTCTTC; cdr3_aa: CSVSRTSSEQFF
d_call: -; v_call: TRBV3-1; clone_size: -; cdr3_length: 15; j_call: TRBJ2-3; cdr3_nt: TGTGCCAGCAGCCAAAATCCAGTGAGCACAGATACGCAGTATTTT; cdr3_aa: CASSQNPVSTDTQYF
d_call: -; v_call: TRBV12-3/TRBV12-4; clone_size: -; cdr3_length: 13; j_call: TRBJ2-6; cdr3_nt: TGTGCCAGCAGTTTCGGACAGGCCAACGTCCTGACTTTC; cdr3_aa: CASSFGQANVLTF
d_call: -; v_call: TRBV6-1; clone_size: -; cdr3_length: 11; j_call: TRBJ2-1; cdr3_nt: TGTGCCAGCAGTGAGCTTTATGAGCAGTTCTTC; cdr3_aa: CASSELYEQFF
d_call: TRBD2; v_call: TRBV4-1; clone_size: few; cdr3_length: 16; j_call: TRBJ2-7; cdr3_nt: TGCGCCAGCAGCCAAGTGGCTAGCGGGAGCTCCTACGAGCAGTACTTC; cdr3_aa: CASSQVASGSSYEQYF
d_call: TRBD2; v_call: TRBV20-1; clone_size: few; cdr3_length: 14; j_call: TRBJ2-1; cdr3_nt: TGCAGTGCTCCCGGACTAGCGGTAAACAATGAGCAGTTCTTC; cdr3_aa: CSAPGLAVNNEQFF
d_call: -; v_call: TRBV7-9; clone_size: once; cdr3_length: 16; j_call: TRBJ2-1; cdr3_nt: TGTGCGGAGGCGGAGCGGGACAACCCCTCCTACAATGGGCAGTTCTTC; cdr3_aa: CAEAERDNPSYNGQFF
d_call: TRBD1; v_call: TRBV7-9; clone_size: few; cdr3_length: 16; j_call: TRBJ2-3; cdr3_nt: TGTGCCAGCAGACGGACACAGGGGACCCTCACAGATACGCAGTATTTT; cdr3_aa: CASRRTQGTLTDTQYF
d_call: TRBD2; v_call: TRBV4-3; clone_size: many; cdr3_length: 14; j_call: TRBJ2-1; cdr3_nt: TGCGCCAGCTCGGGGACTAGCGGGAGGAGGGAGCAGTTCTTC; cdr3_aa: CASSGTSGRREQFF
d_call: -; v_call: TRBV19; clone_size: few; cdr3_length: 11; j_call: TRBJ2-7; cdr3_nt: TGTGCCAGTTACGGGGGTTACGAGCAGTACTTC; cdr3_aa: CASYGGYEQYF
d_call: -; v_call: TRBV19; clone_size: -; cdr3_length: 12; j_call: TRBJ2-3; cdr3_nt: TGTGCCAGTAGTATAGGAACAGATACGCAGTATTTT; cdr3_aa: CASSIGTDTQYF
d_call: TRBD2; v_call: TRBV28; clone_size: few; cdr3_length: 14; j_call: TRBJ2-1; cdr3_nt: TGTGCCAGCAGTTTACCAGGACTAGCACGCGAGCAGTTCTTC; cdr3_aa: CASSLPGLAREQFF
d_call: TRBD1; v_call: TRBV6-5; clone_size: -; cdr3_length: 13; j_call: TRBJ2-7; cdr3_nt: TGTGCCAGCAAAAACAGGGGGCCCTACGAGCAGTACTTC; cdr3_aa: CASKNRGPYEQYF
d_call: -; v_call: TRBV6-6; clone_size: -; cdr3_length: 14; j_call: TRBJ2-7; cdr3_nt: TGTGCCAGCAGACTAGCCCAGGCGGGGTACGAGCAGTACTTC; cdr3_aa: CASRLAQAGYEQYF
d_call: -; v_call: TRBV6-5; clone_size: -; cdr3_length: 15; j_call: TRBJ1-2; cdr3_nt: TGTGCCAGCAGTTACCAGTCCCCGTCGGGCTATGGCTACACCTTC; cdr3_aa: CASSYQSPSGYGYTF
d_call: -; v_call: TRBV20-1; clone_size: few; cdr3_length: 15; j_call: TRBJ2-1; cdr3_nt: TGCAGTGCTAGAGATATCGACCAACCCTACAATGAGCAGTTCTTC; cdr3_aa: CSARDIDQPYNEQFF
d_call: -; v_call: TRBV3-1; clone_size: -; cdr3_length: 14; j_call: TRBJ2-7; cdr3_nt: TGTGCCAGCAGCCAAGACGGGGCCGTTTACGAGCAGTACTTC; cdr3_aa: CASSQDGAVYEQYF